These T cell receptor beta chains were read from a single sample in a study of blood T cells in healthy people across ages. TCRdb ran MiXCR on the 5' RACE reads and lists one entry per CDR3 protein. The sample lists hundreds of thousands of distinct CDR3 sequences; 55% to 70% were seen once. Sequenced sample: blood. The receptors come from a man aged 30 to 39 in good health. Each CDR3 is given with its conserved first and last residue. Each record gives: J gene, clone size, V gene, D gene, CDR3 DNA, CDR3 protein. The D gene is left open where the match is weak. Clone size is stated in some rows and not others, as once, few, many or a class when expanded.

>TRBJ2-3|NA|TRBV3-1|TRBD2
TGTGCCAGCAGCCCGCATTATAGCGGGGATCTCACAGATACGCAGTATTTT
CASSPHYSGDLTDTQYF
>TRBJ2-7|NA|TRBV4-2|NA
TGTGCCAGCAGCCAAGAAGCCTACTACGAGCAGTACTTC
CASSQEAYYEQYF
>TRBJ1-1|NA|TRBV20-1|NA
TGCAGTGCTAGAGAGGTCAACTTATACACTGAAGCTTTCTTT
CSAREVNLYTEAFF
>TRBJ2-1|NA|TRBV11-2|NA
TGTGCCAGCAGCTTAGGCGCTAGCGATGAGCAGTTCTTC
CASSLGASDEQFF
>TRBJ2-3|few|TRBV20-1|TRBD2
TGCAGTGTAAGCGGGGGGGCCTACACAGATACGCAGTATTTT
CSVSGGAYTDTQYF
>TRBJ1-5|few|TRBV2|TRBD1
TGTGCCGGAAGCGCCCGGACAGGGGGCGTTCAGCCCCAGCATTTT
CAGSARTGGVQPQHF
>TRBJ2-3|NA|TRBV12-3/TRBV12-4|TRBD2
TGTGCCAGCAGTTTTCGTGCGGGAGGTAGCGGGAGCCCAGATACGCAGTATTTT
CASSFRAGGSGSPDTQYF
>TRBJ2-7|few|TRBV4-2|NA
TGTGCCAGCAGCCATCTTGGAGGTTCCGCCGAGCAGTACTTC
CASSHLGGSAEQYF
>TRBJ2-7|few|TRBV15|NA
TGTGCCACCAGCAGAGAGACCACGAGCTCCTACGAGCAGTACTTC
CATSRETTSSYEQYF
>TRBJ2-7|NA|TRBV10-1|NA
TGCGCCAGCGGTGACAGTGTTGGCCCCTACGAGCAGTACTTC
CASGDSVGPYEQYF
>TRBJ2-7|NA|TRBV5-1|NA
TGCGCCAGCAGCACCCGGGCGGTGGGTTTCTCCTACGAGCAGTACTTC
CASSTRAVGFSYEQYF
>TRBJ2-7|NA|TRBV6-5|TRBD2
TGTGCCAGCAGATTGACTAGCGGGATAGCCCAAATGGGTTACGAGCAGTACTTC
CASRLTSGIAQMGYEQYF
>TRBJ2-1|NA|TRBV24-1|NA
TGTGCCTCCCAACTAAGGGGACACAATGAGCAGTTCTTC
CASQLRGHNEQFF
>TRBJ2-1|NA|TRBV2|NA
TGTGCCAGCAGTGTTGCGGAGAGCTCCTACAATGAGCAGTTCTTC
CASSVAESSYNEQFF
>TRBJ2-7|NA|TRBV6-1|TRBD2
TGTGCCAGCAGTGAAAAATTTCTTAGGGGAGGGTTGAATGAGCAGTACTTC
CASSEKFLRGGLNEQYF